This T cell receptor beta chain comes out of a study of blood T cell repertoires in COVID-19. This CDR3 contains 14 residues. Germline values: CDR1 SSHAT, CDR2 FNYEAQ (reference sequence). With respect to this clone: A read error may account for a junction end that differs from germline.

TCRdb keeps only in-frame clones here, not all; method: immunoSEQ multiplex PCR. Of roughly 220,000 clones listed, more than 65% are singletons. The receptor comes from a woman between 55 and 75 years old with acute or convalescent COVID-19. The sequenced material came from peripheral blood. The chain joins TRBV7-7 to TRBJ2-5; no clear D gene. CDR3 coding DNA: TGTGCTAGCAGCCCTAATATTGGCCAAGAGACCCAGTACTTC. Translation: CASSPNIGQETQYF.